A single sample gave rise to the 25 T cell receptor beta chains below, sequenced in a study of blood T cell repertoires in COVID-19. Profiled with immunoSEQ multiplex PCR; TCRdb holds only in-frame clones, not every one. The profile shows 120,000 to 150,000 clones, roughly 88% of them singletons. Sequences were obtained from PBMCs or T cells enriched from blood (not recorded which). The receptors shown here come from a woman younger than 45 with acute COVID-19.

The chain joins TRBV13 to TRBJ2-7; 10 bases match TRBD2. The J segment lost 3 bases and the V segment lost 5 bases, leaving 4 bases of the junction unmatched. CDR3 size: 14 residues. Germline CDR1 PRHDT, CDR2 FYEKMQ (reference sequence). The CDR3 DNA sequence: TGTGCCAGCAGCCTAGCGGGAGCGAACTACGAGCAGTACTTC. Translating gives CASSLAGANYEQYF.

CDR3: CASRPQGTGNTIYF. The CDR3 region has the DNA TGTGCCAGCAGGCCACAGGGTACTGGAAACACCATATATTTT. This chain links TRBV7-6 with TRBJ1-3; maybe TRBD1 (6 bases). This CDR3 comprises 14 residues. Trimming cost V 6 bases and J 2 bases, with 11 bases left between them. Per germline, CDR1 SGHVS and CDR2 FNYEAQ.

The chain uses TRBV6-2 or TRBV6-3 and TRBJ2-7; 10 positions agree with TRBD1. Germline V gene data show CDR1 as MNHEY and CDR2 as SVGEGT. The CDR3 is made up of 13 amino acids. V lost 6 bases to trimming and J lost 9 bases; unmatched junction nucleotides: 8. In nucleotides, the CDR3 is TGTGCCAGCAGCTCATTTCGGGACAGGGGGCAGTACTTC. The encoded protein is CASSSFRDRGQYF.

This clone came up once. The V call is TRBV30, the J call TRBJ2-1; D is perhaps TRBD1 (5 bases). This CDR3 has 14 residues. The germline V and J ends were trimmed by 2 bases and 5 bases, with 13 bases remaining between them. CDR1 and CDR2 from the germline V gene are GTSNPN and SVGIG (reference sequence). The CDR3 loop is CAWSSGADNNEQFF. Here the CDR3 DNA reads TGTGCCTGGAGTAGTGGGGCTGACAACAATGAGCAGTTCTTC.

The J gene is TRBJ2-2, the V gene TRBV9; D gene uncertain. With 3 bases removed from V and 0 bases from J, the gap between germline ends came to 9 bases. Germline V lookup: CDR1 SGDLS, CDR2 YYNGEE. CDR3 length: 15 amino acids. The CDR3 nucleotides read TGTGCCAGCAGCGGTGCGCCCGCGAACACCGGGGAGCTGTTTTTT. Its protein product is CASSGAPANTGELFF.

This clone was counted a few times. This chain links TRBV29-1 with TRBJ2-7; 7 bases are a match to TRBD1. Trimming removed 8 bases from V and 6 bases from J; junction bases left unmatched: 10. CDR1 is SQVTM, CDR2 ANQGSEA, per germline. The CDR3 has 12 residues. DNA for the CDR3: TGCAGCACACAGGGGAATCTCGGCGAGCAGTACTTC. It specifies CSTQGNLGEQYF.

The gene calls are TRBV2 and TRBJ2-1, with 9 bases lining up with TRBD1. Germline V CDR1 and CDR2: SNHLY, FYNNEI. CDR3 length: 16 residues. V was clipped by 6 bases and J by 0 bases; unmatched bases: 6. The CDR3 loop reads CASRLGQGSSYNEQFF. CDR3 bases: TGTGCCAGCAGGCTGGGACAGGGAAGCTCCTACAATGAGCAGTTCTTC.

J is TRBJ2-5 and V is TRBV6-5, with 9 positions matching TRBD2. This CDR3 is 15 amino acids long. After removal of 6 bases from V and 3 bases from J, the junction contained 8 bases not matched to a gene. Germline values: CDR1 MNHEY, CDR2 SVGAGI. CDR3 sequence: CASRTLVAGEETQYF. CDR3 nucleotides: TGTGCCAGCAGGACCCTCGTAGCGGGAGAAGAGACCCAGTACTTC.

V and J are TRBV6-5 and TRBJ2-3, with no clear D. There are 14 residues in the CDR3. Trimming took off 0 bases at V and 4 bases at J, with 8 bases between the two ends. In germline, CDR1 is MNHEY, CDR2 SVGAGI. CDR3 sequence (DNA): TGTGCCAGCAGTTACTCCTACAGTTCAGATACGCAGTATTTT. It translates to CASSYSYSSDTQYF.

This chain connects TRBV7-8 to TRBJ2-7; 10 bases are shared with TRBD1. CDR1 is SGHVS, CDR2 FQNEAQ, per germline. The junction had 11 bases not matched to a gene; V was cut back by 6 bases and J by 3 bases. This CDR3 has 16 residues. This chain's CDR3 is CASREGGTGALYEQYF. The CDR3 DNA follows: TGTGCCAGCAGGGAAGGGGGGACAGGGGCACTCTACGAGCAGTACTTC.

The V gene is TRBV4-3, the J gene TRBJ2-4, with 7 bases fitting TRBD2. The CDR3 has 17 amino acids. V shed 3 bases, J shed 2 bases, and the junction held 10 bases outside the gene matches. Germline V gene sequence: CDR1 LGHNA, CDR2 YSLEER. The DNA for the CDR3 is TGCGCCAGCAGCCAGTTTATGGCGGGAGCTACCAAAAACATTCAGTACTTC. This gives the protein CASSQFMAGATKNIQYF.

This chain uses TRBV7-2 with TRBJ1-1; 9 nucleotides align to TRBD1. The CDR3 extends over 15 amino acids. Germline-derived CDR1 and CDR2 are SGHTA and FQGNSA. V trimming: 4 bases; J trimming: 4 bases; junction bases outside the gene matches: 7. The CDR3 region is CASSYPGQGITEAFF. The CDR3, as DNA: TGTGCCAGCAGCTATCCGGGACAGGGCATCACTGAAGCTTTCTTT. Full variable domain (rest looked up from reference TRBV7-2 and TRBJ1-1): GAGVSQSPSNKVTEKGKDVELRCDPISGHTALYWYRQSLGQGLEFLIYFQGNSAPDKSGLPSDRFSAERTGGSVSTLTIQRTQQEDSAVYLCASSYPGQGITEAFFGQGTRLTVV.

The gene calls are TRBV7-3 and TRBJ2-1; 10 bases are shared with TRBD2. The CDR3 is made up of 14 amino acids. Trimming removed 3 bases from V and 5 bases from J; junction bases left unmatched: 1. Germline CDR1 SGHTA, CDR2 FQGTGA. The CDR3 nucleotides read TGTGCCAGCAGCTTTGGACTAGCGGACAATGAGCAGTTCTTC. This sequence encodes CASSFGLADNEQFF. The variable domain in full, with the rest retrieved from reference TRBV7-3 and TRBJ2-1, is GAGVSQTPSNKVTEKGKYVELRCDPISGHTALYWYRQSLGQGPEFLIYFQGTGAADDSGLPNDRFFAVRPEGSVSTLKIQRTERGDSAVYLCASSFGLADNEQFFGPGTRLTVL.

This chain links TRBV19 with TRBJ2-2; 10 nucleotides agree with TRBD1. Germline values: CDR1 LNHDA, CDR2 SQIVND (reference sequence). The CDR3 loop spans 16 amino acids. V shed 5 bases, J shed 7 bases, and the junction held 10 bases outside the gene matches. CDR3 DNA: TGTGCCAGTAGTGCCCGACAGGGGGCGGTAGGCGGGGAGCTGTTTTTT. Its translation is CASSARQGAVGGELFF.

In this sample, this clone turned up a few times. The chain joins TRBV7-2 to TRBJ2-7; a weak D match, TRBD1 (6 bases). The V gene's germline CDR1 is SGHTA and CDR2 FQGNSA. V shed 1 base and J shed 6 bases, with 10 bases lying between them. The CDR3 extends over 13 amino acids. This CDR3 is CASSLEQGGEQYF. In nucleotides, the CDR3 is TGTGCCAGCAGCTTAGAACAAGGGGGCGAGCAGTACTTC.

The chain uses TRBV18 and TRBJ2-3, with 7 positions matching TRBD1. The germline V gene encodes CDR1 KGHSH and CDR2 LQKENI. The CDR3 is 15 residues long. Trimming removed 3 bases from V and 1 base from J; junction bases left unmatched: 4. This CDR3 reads CASSPSDRGTDTQYF. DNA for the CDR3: TGTGCCAGCTCACCTTCAGACAGGGGCACAGATACGCAGTATTTT.

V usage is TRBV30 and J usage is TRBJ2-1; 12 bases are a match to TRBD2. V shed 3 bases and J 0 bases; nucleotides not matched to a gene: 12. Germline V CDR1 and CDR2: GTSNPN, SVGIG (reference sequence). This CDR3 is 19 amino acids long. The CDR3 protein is CAWSVYLAGGPSSYNEQFF. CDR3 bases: TGTGCCTGGAGCGTCTATCTAGCGGGAGGGCCAAGCTCCTACAATGAGCAGTTCTTC.

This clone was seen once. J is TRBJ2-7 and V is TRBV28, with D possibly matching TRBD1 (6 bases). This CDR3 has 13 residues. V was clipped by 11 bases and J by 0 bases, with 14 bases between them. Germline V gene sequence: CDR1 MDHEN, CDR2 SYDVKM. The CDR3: CACIQDSSYEQYF. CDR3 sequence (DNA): TGTGCCTGCATCCAGGACAGCTCCTACGAGCAGTACTTC.

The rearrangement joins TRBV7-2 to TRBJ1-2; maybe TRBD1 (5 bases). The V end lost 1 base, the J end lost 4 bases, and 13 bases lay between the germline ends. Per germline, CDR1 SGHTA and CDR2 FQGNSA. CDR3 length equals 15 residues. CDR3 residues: CASSLDGRVSYGYTF. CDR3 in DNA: TGTGCCAGCAGCTTAGACGGCAGGGTGAGCTATGGCTACACCTTC.

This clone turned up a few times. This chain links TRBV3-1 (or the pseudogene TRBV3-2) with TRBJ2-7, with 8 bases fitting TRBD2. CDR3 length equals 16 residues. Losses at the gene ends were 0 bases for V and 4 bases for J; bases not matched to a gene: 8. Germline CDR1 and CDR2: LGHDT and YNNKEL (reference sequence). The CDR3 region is CASSQELAAPFYEQYF. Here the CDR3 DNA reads TGTGCCAGCAGCCAAGAACTAGCGGCCCCCTTTTACGAGCAGTACTTC.

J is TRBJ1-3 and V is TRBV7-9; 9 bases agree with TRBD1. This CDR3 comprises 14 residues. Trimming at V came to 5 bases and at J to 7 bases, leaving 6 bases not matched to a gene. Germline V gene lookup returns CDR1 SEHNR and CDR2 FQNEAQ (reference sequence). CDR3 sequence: CASSLRDRENTIYF. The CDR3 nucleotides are TGTGCCAGCAGCCTACGGGACAGGGAGAACACCATATATTTT.

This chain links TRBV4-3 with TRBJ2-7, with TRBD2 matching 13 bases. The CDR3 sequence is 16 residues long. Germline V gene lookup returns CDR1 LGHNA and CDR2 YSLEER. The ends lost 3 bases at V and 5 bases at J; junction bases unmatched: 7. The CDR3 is CASSQGLAGTIDEQYF. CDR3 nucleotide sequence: TGCGCCAGCAGCCAGGGACTAGCGGGAACCATCGACGAGCAGTACTTC.

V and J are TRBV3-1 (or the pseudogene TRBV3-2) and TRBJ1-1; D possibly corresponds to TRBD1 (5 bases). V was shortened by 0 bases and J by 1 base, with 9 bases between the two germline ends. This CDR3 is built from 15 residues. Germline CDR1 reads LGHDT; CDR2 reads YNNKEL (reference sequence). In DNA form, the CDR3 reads TGTGCCAGCAGCCAAGAGCCGACAGAGAACACTGAAGCTTTCTTT. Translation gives CASSQEPTENTEAFF.

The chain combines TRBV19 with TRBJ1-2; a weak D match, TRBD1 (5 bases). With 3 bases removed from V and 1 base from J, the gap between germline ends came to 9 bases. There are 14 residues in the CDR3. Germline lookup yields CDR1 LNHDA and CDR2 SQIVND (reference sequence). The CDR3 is CASSIRDYNYGYTF. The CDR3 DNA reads TGTGCCAGTAGTATCCGGGACTATAACTATGGCTACACCTTC.

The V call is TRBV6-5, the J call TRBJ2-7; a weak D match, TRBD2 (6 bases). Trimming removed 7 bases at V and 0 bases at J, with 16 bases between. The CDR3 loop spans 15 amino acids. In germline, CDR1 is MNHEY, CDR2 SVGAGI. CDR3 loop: CASIRDFSISYEQYF. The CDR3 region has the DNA TGTGCCAGCATCCGGGACTTTTCCATCTCCTACGAGCAGTACTTC.